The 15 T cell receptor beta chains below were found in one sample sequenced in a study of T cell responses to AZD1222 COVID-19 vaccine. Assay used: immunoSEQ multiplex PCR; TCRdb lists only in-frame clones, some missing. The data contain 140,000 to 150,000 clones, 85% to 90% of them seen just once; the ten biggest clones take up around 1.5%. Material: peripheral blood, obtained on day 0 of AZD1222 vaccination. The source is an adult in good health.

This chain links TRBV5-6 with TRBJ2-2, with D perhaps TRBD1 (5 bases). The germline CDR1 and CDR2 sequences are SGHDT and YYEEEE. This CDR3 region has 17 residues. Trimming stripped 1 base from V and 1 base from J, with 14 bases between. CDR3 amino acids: CASSLIEVTGNTGELFF. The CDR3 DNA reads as TGTGCCAGCAGCTTGATTGAGGTTACAGGGAACACCGGGGAGCTGTTTTTT.

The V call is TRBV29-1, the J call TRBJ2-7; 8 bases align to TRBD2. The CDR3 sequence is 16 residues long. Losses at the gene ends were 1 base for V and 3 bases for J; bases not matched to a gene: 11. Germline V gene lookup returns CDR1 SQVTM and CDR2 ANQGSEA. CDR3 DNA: TGCAGCGTTGAAGGGCGGGGGGACTCCTTACTCTACGAGCAGTACTTC. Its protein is CSVEGRGDSLLYEQYF.

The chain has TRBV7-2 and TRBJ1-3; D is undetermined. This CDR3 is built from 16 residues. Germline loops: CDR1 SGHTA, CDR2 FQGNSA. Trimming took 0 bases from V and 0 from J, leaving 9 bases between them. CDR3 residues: CASSLAGIASGNTIYF. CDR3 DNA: TGTGCCAGCAGCTTAGCGGGAATAGCCTCTGGAAACACCATATATTTT. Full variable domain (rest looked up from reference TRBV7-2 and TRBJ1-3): GAGVSQSPSNKVTEKGKDVELRCDPISGHTALYWYRQSLGQGLEFLIYFQGNSAPDKSGLPSDRFSAERTGGSVSTLTIQRTQQEDSAVYLCASSLAGIASGNTIYFGEGSWLTVV.

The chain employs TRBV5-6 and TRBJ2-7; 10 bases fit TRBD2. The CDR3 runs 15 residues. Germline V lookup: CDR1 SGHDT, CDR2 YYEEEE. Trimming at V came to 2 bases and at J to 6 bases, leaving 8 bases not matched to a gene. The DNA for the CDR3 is TGTGCCAGCAGCTTAATAGCGGGAGGAACTGCCGAGCAGTACTTC. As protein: CASSLIAGGTAEQYF.

The CDR3 bases are TGTGCCAGCAGTAAAGCAGCGGAGAGATCTTACGAGCAGTACTTC. Its translation: CASSKAAERSYEQYF. V and J are TRBV5-6 and TRBJ2-7, with D perhaps matching TRBD2 (5 bases). This CDR3 has 15 residues. Germline values: CDR1 SGHDT, CDR2 YYEEEE. The V gene lost 5 bases and the J gene lost 4 bases, with 19 bases spanning the gap.

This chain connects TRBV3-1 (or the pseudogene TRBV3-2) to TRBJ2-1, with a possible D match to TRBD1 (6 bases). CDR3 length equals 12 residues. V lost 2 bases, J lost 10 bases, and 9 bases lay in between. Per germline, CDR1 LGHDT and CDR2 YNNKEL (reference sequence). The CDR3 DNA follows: TGTGCCAGCAGCCAATCCAGGGGCGAGCAGTTCTTC. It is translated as CASSQSRGEQFF.

As DNA, the CDR3 is TGTGCCAGCAGCAAGGGACTAGCGGGAGTTGATGAGCAGTTCTTC. It codes for CASSKGLAGVDEQFF. The chain joins TRBV7-9 to TRBJ2-1, with TRBD2 identical over 14 bases. The CDR3 sequence is 15 residues long. V was clipped by 5 bases and J by 8 bases; unmatched bases: 5. CDR1 and CDR2 from the germline V gene are SEHNR and FQNEAQ (reference sequence).

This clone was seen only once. The CDR3 region has the DNA TGCAGTGCTAGTTCGGGGGGAACTAGCACAGATACGCAGTATTTT. Translating gives CSASSGGTSTDTQYF. This chain links TRBV20-1 with TRBJ2-3; 7 positions match TRBD2. Looked up from germline, CDR1 is DFQATT and CDR2 is SNEGSKA (reference sequence). This CDR3 is built from 15 residues. Losses at the gene ends were 3 bases for V and 0 bases for J; bases not matched to a gene: 6.

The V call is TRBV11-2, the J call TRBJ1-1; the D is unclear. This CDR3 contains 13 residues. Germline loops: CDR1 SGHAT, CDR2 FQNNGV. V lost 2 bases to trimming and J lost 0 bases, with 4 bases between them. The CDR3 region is CASSLSLNTEAFF. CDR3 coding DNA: TGTGCCAGCAGCTTAAGCCTGAACACTGAAGCTTTCTTT. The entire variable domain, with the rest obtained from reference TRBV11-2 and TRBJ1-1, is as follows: EAGVAQSPRYKIIEKRQSVAFWCNPISGHATLYWYQQILGQGPKLLIQFQNNGVVDDSQLPKDRFSAERLKGVDSTLKIQPAKLEDSAVYLCASSLSLNTEAFFGQGTRLTVV.

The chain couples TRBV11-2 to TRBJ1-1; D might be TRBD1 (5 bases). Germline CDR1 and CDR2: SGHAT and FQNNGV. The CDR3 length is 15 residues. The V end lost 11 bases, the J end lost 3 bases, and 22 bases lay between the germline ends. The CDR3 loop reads CALSGGGSGYTEAFF. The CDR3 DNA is TGTGCCCTGAGCGGGGGTGGGAGTGGGTACACTGAAGCTTTCTTT.

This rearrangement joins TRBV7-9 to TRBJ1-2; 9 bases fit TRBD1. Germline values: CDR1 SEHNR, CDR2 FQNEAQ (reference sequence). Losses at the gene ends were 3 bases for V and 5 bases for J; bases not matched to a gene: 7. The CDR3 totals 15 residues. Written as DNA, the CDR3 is TGTGCCAGCAGCTTGGAACAGGGGGCTAGGTATGGCTACACCTTC. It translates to CASSLEQGARYGYTF.

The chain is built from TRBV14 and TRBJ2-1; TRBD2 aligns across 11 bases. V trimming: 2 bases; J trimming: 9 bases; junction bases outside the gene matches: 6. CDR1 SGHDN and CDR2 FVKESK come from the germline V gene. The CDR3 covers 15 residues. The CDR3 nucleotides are TGTGCCAGCAGCCAACTGACTAGCGGGATGGTTGAGCAGTTCTTC. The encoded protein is CASSQLTSGMVEQFF. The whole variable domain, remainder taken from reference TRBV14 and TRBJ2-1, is EAGVTQFPSHSVIEKGQTVTLRCDPISGHDNLYWYRRVMGKEIKFLLHFVKESKQDESGMPNNRFLAERTGGTYSTLKVQPAELEDSGVYFCASSQLTSGMVEQFFGPGTRLTVL.

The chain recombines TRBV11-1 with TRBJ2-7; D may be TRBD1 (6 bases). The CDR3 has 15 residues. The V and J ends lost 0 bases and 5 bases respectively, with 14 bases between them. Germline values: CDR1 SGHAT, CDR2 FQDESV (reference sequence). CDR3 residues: CASSLAWGQYNEQYF. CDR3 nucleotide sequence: TGTGCCAGCAGCTTAGCGTGGGGGCAGTACAACGAGCAGTACTTC. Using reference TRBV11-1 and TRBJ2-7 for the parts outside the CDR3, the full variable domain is EAEVAQSPRYKITEKSQAVAFWCDPISGHATLYWYRQILGQGPELLVQFQDESVVDDSQLPKDRFSAERLKGVDSTLKIQPAELGDSAMYLCASSLAWGQYNEQYFGPGTRLTVT.

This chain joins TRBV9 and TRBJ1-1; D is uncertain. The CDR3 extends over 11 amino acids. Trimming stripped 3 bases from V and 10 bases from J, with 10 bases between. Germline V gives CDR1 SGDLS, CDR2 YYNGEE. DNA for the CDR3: TGTGCCAGCAGCGGGTCAGGCGGAGCTTTCTTT. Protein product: CASSGSGGAFF.

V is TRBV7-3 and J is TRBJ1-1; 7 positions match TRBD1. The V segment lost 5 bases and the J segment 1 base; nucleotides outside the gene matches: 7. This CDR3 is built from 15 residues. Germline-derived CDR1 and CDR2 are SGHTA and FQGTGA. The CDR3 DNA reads TGTGCCAGCAGCGCAACAGGGGCCGCGAACACTGAAGCTTTCTTT. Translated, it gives CASSATGAANTEAFF.